Reported below is one T cell receptor (beta chain). Its antigen remains unknown. Produced via immunoSEQ multiplex PCR; TCRdb's table is partial and in-frame only. The sample yields about 35,000 clones, more than 75% seen once. The sample belongs to a study of T cell responses to AZD1222 COVID-19 vaccine. Overall study findings and caveats: Spike was spanned by vaccine-associated CD4 TCRs, which were dominant at 160-218 and 743-854.

Germline CDR1 is MNHEY and CDR2 is SMNVEV (reference sequence). Deletions cut 5 bases from V and 4 bases from J, with 11 bases between. CDR3 size: 13 residues. The rearrangement uses TRBV27 and TRBJ1-2; a weak D match, TRBD1 (5 bases). The sequence came from an adult who received the AZD1222 COVID-19 vaccine. The sample was peripheral blood, taken 28 days after the second AZD1222 dose. Here the CDR3 reads CASSPGHFYGYTF. The CDR3 bases are TGTGCCAGCAGTCCCGGACATTTCTATGGCTACACCTTC.